This passage covers 21 T cell receptor beta chains from one sample sequenced in a study of spatial heterogeneity in lung cancer. Time point indicated: sample taken at primary tumor resection. Researchers sequenced whole RNA taken from tumor, nontumor lung or frozen PBMC without sorting. TCRdb analysed the 5' RACE reads with MiXCR anew, one entry per CDR3 protein. This table holds approximately 11,000 distinct CDR3 sequences, 3% to 5% found once. Sample: normal lung tissue next to the tumor, taken at surgery. These receptors were obtained from a male donor with early-stage non-small cell lung cancer.

This clonotype occurred many times. The V gene is TRBV29-1, the J gene TRBJ2-1; 7 nucleotides match TRBD1. V lost 0 bases, J lost 2 bases, and 7 bases stayed unmatched. CDR3 length: 16 residues. From germline, CDR1 is SQVTM and CDR2 ANQGSEA. For the CDR3, the DNA is TGCAGCGTTGAAGATCACCGGACAGGTGCCTACAATGAGCAGTTCTTC. Translating gives CSVEDHRTGAYNEQFF.

This clonotype was seen at least ten times. This chain links TRBV6-5 with TRBJ1-1, with D maybe TRBD1 (5 bases). V was clipped by 2 bases and J by 8 bases, with 15 bases between them. CDR1 MNHEY and CDR2 SVGAGI come from the germline V gene. This CDR3 comprises 14 residues. The CDR3 DNA reads TGTGCCAGCAGTTACGGGACTACCCAGGGAGAAGCTTTCTTT. Residues: CASSYGTTQGEAFF.

The chain links TRBV12-3 or TRBV12-4 to TRBJ2-3; either TRBD1 or TRBD2 may supply D (5 bases each). V lost 5 bases and J lost 6, with 12 bases in between. This CDR3 spans 13 amino acids. This CDR3 is CASSQGTGDTQYF. CDR3 DNA: TGTGCCAGCAGTCAAGGGACCGGGGATACGCAGTATTTT.

In this sample, this clonotype turned up many times. V and J are TRBV2 and TRBJ2-2, with 7 bases aligning to TRBD2. The trim removed 6 bases at V and 2 bases at J, leaving 9 bases unmatched. The CDR3 consists of 16 residues. The germline gives CDR1 SNHLY, CDR2 FYNNEI. The CDR3 spells CASREGGLANTGELFF. The CDR3, as DNA: TGTGCCAGCAGGGAGGGAGGGCTAGCTAACACCGGGGAGCTGTTTTTT.

This clonotype showed up many times. The chain links TRBV28 to TRBJ2-3, with D uncertain. Germline loops: CDR1 MDHEN, CDR2 SYDVKM. The V end lost 5 bases, the J end lost 0 bases, and 15 bases lay between the germline ends. The CDR3 covers 16 residues. The CDR3: CASSLLSRLSTDTQYF. CDR3 in DNA: TGTGCCAGCAGTCTCCTCTCACGGCTTAGCACAGATACGCAGTATTTT.

This clonotype has ten or more counts. The V call is TRBV4-3, the J call TRBJ2-2; a possible D gene is TRBD2 (6 bases). CDR3 length: 15 amino acids. Trimming stripped 5 bases from V and 2 bases from J, with 12 bases between. CDR1 is LGHNA, CDR2 YSLEER, per germline. The CDR3 DNA reads as TGCGCCAGCAGCTCATGGAGGGCCAACACCGGGGAGCTGTTTTTT. It translates to CASSSWRANTGELFF.

This clonotype was found many times. The chain links TRBV5-8 to TRBJ1-1, with 9 positions matching TRBD1. The CDR3 extends over 15 amino acids. J was trimmed by 1 base and V by 4 bases; bases with no gene match: 5. From germline, CDR1 is SGHTS and CDR2 YDEGEE. CDR3 amino acids: CASSAGQGRNTEAFF. The CDR3 DNA follows: TGTGCCAGCAGCGCTGGACAGGGGAGGAACACTGAAGCTTTCTTT.

Relative to its sample, this clonotype is medium-sized (0.01 to 0.1%). The J gene is TRBJ1-1, the V gene TRBV12-3 or TRBV12-4; D gene uncertain. Trimming cost V 3 bases and J 3 bases, with 17 bases left between them. The CDR3 extends over 16 amino acids. The CDR3 DNA reads as TGTGCCAGCAGTTTCTTGCATGGAGGGAAGCACACTGAAGCTTTCTTT. Its protein product is CASSFLHGGKHTEAFF.

Ten or more counts support this clonotype. The chain joins TRBV12-3 or TRBV12-4 to TRBJ2-7; D not resolved. The CDR3 totals 13 residues. Between the trimmed V and J ends, which lost 7 bases and 5 bases, there was a span of 15 bases. The CDR3 DNA is TGTGCCAGCACACCACCCGGGCGCCACGAGCAGTACTTC. This translates into CASTPPGRHEQYF.

There are many counts of this clonotype. The DNA for the CDR3 is TGCGCCAGCGCCTTCGGGGACTGGGCGGATGAACTGTTTTTT. This encodes CASAFGDWADELFF. The chain is built from TRBV5-1 and TRBJ1-4, with D perhaps TRBD1 (5 bases). V gave up 7 bases and J gave up 12 bases, with 22 bases separating them. Germline CDR1 is SGHRS and CDR2 is YFSETQ. The length of the CDR3 is 14 residues.

This clonotype was seen a few times. This sequence joins TRBV27 and TRBJ1-1; tentatively, D is TRBD1 (6 bases). Germline loops: CDR1 MNHEY, CDR2 SMNVEV (reference sequence). Trimming left V 7 bases short and J 0 bases short, with 12 bases between. This CDR3 region has 14 residues. The DNA of the CDR3 is TGTGCCAGCAAAACGGGACAATTGAACACTGAAGCTTTCTTT. The encoded protein is CASKTGQLNTEAFF.

This clonotype has at least ten counts. V gene TRBV29-1 combines with J gene TRBJ2-3; 9 bases match TRBD2. The CDR3 is made up of 16 amino acids. After removal of 6 bases from V and 5 bases from J, the junction contained 15 bases not matched to a gene. CDR1 is SQVTM and CDR2 is ANQGSEA in the germline V gene. This CDR3 is CSVPGGRLAAGDTQYF. CDR3 sequence (DNA): TGCAGCGTCCCAGGAGGTAGACTAGCGGCGGGAGATACGCAGTATTTT.

The sample holds many counts of this clonotype. The genes are TRBV12-3 or TRBV12-4 and TRBJ1-1; D not resolved. With 6 bases removed from V and 8 bases from J, the gap between germline ends came to 13 bases. The CDR3 extends over 12 amino acids. This CDR3 reads CASRPPTPEAFF. The CDR3 DNA sequence: TGTGCCAGCAGACCCCCTACTCCCGAAGCTTTCTTT.

The sample holds many counts of this clonotype. The chain uses TRBV5-1 and TRBJ1-1, with D hard to call. The germline gives CDR1 SGHRS, CDR2 YFSETQ. This CDR3 has 14 residues. V lost 1 base and J 5 bases, leaving 12 bases between the germline ends. DNA of the CDR3: TGCGCCAGCAGCTTGTTTGGAGGCCCAACTGAAGCTTTCTTT. Protein product: CASSLFGGPTEAFF.

By share, this clonotype ranks as medium-sized. The rearrangement links TRBV20-1 to TRBJ2-1; D is uncertain. Per the germline V gene, CDR1 is DFQATT and CDR2 is SNEGSKA (reference sequence). This CDR3 comprises 11 residues. V lost 7 bases and J lost 4, with 8 bases in between. The CDR3 reads CSESPYNEQFF. The CDR3 DNA follows: TGCAGTGAGTCACCTTACAATGAGCAGTTCTTC.

This clonotype is categorized as medium-sized. The CDR3 protein is CASSQGLAGGSPYEQYF. The CDR3 DNA follows: TGCGCCAGCAGCCAGGGACTAGCGGGAGGGTCGCCCTACGAGCAGTACTTC. The chain couples TRBV4-3 to TRBJ2-7; 16 positions match TRBD2. The CDR3 contains 17 residues. The trim removed 3 bases at V and 2 bases at J, leaving 4 bases unmatched. Germline values: CDR1 LGHNA, CDR2 YSLEER.

This clonotype is labeled as medium-sized. This sequence joins TRBV15 and TRBJ2-2; 10 bases map to TRBD2. The V gene end was trimmed by 6 bases and the J gene end by 3 bases; junction bases not matched to a gene: 10. Germline V CDR1 and CDR2: LNHNV, YYDKDF (reference sequence). CDR3 length: 17 residues. The CDR3 is CATRNAKRGGDTGELFF. CDR3 bases: TGTGCCACCAGAAATGCAAAGCGGGGGGGCGACACCGGGGAGCTGTTTTTT.

This clonotype was seen many times. The chain carries TRBV6-6 and TRBJ2-3; 9 bases map to TRBD2. The CDR3 is made up of 15 amino acids. V lost 4 bases and J lost 1; bases outside the gene matches: 3. Looked up from germline, CDR1 is MNHNY and CDR2 is SVGAGI (reference sequence). This chain's CDR3 is CASSLIAGGTDTQYF. CDR3 DNA: TGTGCCAGCAGTTTAATAGCGGGAGGCACAGATACGCAGTATTTT.

In its sample, this clonotype is medium-sized. The chain couples TRBV4-3 to TRBJ2-1, with 12 positions matching TRBD2. The CDR3 has 21 amino acids. With 0 bases clipped from V and 5 bases from J, the junction kept 17 bases outside the gene matches. Looked up from germline, CDR1 is LGHNA and CDR2 is YSLEER. CDR3 sequence (DNA): TGCGCCAGCAGCCAAGAGAAGATGGCTGGGAAACTAGCGGGAGGTCACAATGAGCAGTTCTTC. It encodes CASSQEKMAGKLAGGHNEQFF.

By share, this clonotype ranks as medium-sized (0.01 to 0.1%). The chain combines TRBV6-2 or TRBV6-3 with TRBJ2-1; D is unresolved. CDR1 is MNHEY, CDR2 SVGEGT, per germline. The CDR3 runs to 12 residues. The V end lost 5 bases, the J end lost 3 bases, and 5 bases lay between the germline ends. CDR3 nucleotide sequence: TGTGCCAGCAGTCAGTACTACAATGAGCAGTTCTTC. It codes for CASSQYYNEQFF.

This clonotype was observed a few times. The genes are TRBV28 and TRBJ1-1; a possible D gene is TRBD1 (5 bases). The CDR3 is 11 amino acids. Trimming left V 7 bases short and J 8 bases short, with 11 bases between. Germline lookup yields CDR1 MDHEN and CDR2 SYDVKM. Written as DNA, the CDR3 is TGTGCCAGCATCCTCCAGGGAGAAGCTTTCTTT. This sequence encodes CASILQGEAFF.